One and the same sample provided the 6 T cell receptor beta chains below, sequenced in a study of shared clonotypes between healthy human individuals (dated by TCRdb to 2018 to 2020). Library method: the immunoSEQ multiplex PCR assay. This immuneACCESS table, as held by TCRdb, lists in-frame sequences with V and J called but not all clones. Of the missing ones, under half trace to an unresolved V gene in checked studies; the others have no known cause. The sample data list approximately 530,000 clones, and 90% to 97% of these were observed just once. The top ten clonotypes cover 0.06% of the sample. Sequenced input: naive CD4+ T cells sorted from blood. Reading the label with the study, this specimen's cell subset or site is: CD45RA+ positively selected. These receptor sequences come from a woman in her 30s in good health.

The DNA of the CDR3 is TGCGCCAGCAGCTTGAGCACGGACTCTGGGGGAAACACCATATATTTT. Its protein product is CASSLSTDSGGNTIYF. The V gene is TRBV5-1, the J gene TRBJ1-3; D is undetermined. V lost 1 base and J lost 4, with 15 bases in between. The CDR3 totals 16 residues. Germline-derived CDR1 and CDR2 are SGHRS and YFSETQ.

This clone was detected once. The CDR3 DNA follows: TGTGCCAGCAGCTTAGTCTCGATAGACGAGCAGTACTTC. It translates to CASSLVSIDEQYF. The chain combines TRBV7-2 with TRBJ2-5; D gene uncertain. The end of the DNA aligns better with TRBJ2-7, so the J call may be wrong. CDR1 and CDR2 (germline): SGHTA, FQGNSA. The CDR3 spans 13 residues.

V usage is TRBV19 and J usage is TRBJ1-5, with 9 bases aligning to TRBD1. The CDR3 totals 14 residues. The germline V gene encodes CDR1 LNHDA and CDR2 SQIVND (reference sequence). J gave up 4 bases and V 10 bases, and 8 bases lay outside the gene matches. The CDR3 nucleotides are TGTGCCATGTCTTTAGGACAGGGGAATCAGCCCCAGCATTTT. Translated: CAMSLGQGNQPQHF.

V gene TRBV2 combines with J gene TRBJ2-7; weak D call: TRBD2 (5 bases). Germline lookup yields CDR1 SNHLY and CDR2 FYNNEI. This CDR3 comprises 15 residues. The V end lost 7 bases, the J end lost 0 bases, and 16 bases lay between the germline ends. The CDR3 here is CASMEDAHSSYEQYF. The CDR3 nucleotides are TGTGCCAGCATGGAGGACGCCCACAGCTCCTACGAGCAGTACTTC.

As DNA, the CDR3 is TGTGCCAGCAGTGAACAGGGGTGGGCCGGTGGAAACACCATATATTTT. As protein: CASSEQGWAGGNTIYF. The chain couples TRBV6-1 to TRBJ1-3, with D perhaps matching TRBD1 (6 bases). Germline V gives CDR1 MNHNS, CDR2 SASEGT. Trimming took 2 bases from V and 3 from J, leaving 14 bases between them. This CDR3 has 16 residues.

The chain recombines TRBV25-1 with TRBJ2-7, with TRBD2 matching over 10 bases. The V segment lost 9 bases and the J segment 5 bases; nucleotides outside the gene matches: 7. Germline CDR1 and CDR2: MGHDK and SYGVNS. This CDR3 region has 13 residues. The CDR3 loop is CASQAGGPDEQYF. In DNA, the CDR3 is TGTGCCAGTCAAGCGGGAGGGCCCGACGAGCAGTACTTC.